A selection of T cell receptor beta chains follows, all from one sample in a study of blood T cell repertoires in COVID-19. Measured with immunoSEQ multiplex PCR; TCRdb has only the in-frame clones, and not every one. The sample contains about 200,000 clones, about 85% of which appear only once. The sample comprised peripheral blood. The receptors originated from a man between 60 and 75 years old with active or convalescent COVID-19. The CDR3 runs from the conserved cysteine through the conserved F or W. The D gene is left open where the match is weak. Clone sizes are given selectively: once, few, many, or a class where the clone is expanded.

-	-	TRBJ1-1	TRBV6-6	TGTGCCAGCAGGGACACCGCGAACACTGAAGCTTTCTTT	CASRDTANTEAFF
-	-	TRBJ2-7	TRBV27	TGTGCCAGCCGGGGTCGGGGGGACAGGCATTTTTACGAGCAGTACTTC	CASRGRGDRHFYEQYF
few	TRBD2	TRBJ2-2	TRBV2	TGTGCCAGCGAGTCTAGCGGGGTCAGTGCCGGGGAGCTGTTTTTT	CASESSGVSAGELFF
-	TRBD2	TRBJ2-2	TRBV9	TGTGCCAGCAGCGTAGTCGGCGGGGGCGGGGAGCTGTTTTTT	CASSVVGGGGELFF
-	-	TRBJ2-1	TRBV4-2	TGTGCCAGCAGCCAAGGTCGAGGGCCCTCTTACAATGAGCAGTTCTTC	CASSQGRGPSYNEQFF
once	TRBD1	TRBJ2-5	TRBV2	TGTGCCAGCAGTGCGGACAGGGCAGAGGAGACCCAGTACTTC	CASSADRAEETQYF
-	-	TRBJ2-7	TRBV5-1	TGCGCCAGCAGCCAGGGGACCGCCGCGGGCTACGAGCAGTACTTC	CASSQGTAAGYEQYF
-	-	TRBJ1-2	TRBV2	TGTGCCAGCACCCTACGGGTAGATAACTATGGCTACACCTTC	CASTLRVDNYGYTF
-	-	TRBJ2-5	TRBV21-1	TGTGCCAGCAGCAAAGAGGACAGGTATGAGACCCAGTACTTC	CASSKEDRYETQYF
-	-	TRBJ2-7	TRBV10-2	TGCGCCAGCAGTACAGGATACTACGAGCAGTACTTC	CASSTGYYEQYF
-	-	TRBJ2-2	TRBV6-5	TGTGCCAGCAGGCAGGGGACCGGGGAGCTGTTTTTT	CASRQGTGELFF
-	-	TRBJ1-1	TRBV7-3	TGTGCCAGCAGCTTAACGCTAGACACTGAAGCTTTCTTT	CASSLTLDTEAFF
-	-	TRBJ1-6	TRBV2	TGTGCCAGCAGTGAACGGGGGTATAATTCACCCCTCCACTTT	CASSERGYNSPLHF
-	TRBD1	TRBJ2-7	TRBV2	TGTGCCAGCAGTCCTCCGAGGGGGACAGGGGATTACGAGCAGTACTTC	CASSPPRGTGDYEQYF
-	-	TRBJ1-1	TRBV11-2	TGTGCCAGCAGCTTAAACAGGAACACTGAAGCTTTCTTT	CASSLNRNTEAFF
-	TRBD1	TRBJ1-5	TRBV11-2	TGTGCCAGCAGCCAAGGGGGCTTGGGCAATCAGCCCCAGCATTTT	CASSQGGLGNQPQHF
-	TRBD1	TRBJ2-1	TRBV7-2	TGTGCCAGCAGCTTAAATTCGGGACAGAGAAATGAGCAGTTCTTC	CASSLNSGQRNEQFF
-	-	TRBJ1-1	TRBV18	TGTGCCAGCTCACCCGGAGGATTCCGGAACACTGAAGCTTTCTTT	CASSPGGFRNTEAFF
few	TRBD2	TRBJ2-7	TRBV12-5	TGTGCTAGTGGTTTTAAAACTCTTGTACCGGGACTAGCGGGGGAGCAAGTTGGCGAGCAGTACTTC	CASGFKTLVPGLAGEQVGEQYF
-	-	TRBJ1-3	TRBV5-5	TGTGCCAGCAAGAGAGACGGAACTACCTCTGGAAACACCATATATTTT	CASKRDGTTSGNTIYF
-	-	TRBJ2-7	TRBV12-3/TRBV12-4	TGTGCCAGCAGCCCCGGGGGACCCTACGAGCAGTACTTC	CASSPGGPYEQYF
-	TRBD2	TRBJ2-3	TRBV5-4	TGTGCCAGCAGCTTATCGGGACTAGCGGGGGCCCTCACAGATACGCAGTATTTT	CASSLSGLAGALTDTQYF
-	-	TRBJ1-1	TRBV6-5	TGTGCCAGCAGTTACGAGCCCCGGAACACTGAAGCTTTCTTT	CASSYEPRNTEAFF
-	-	TRBJ1-5	TRBV19	TGTGCCAGTATTACGACAGTGAATCAGCCCCAGCATTTT	CASITTVNQPQHF
-	-	TRBJ1-1	TRBV18	TGTGCCAGCTCACCAAGAGGCGTGAACACTGAAGCTTTCTTT	CASSPRGVNTEAFF
once	-	TRBJ1-1	TRBV5-1	TGCGCCAGCAGCTTGCAGGGTAAGAGCCCTGAAGCTTTCTTT	CASSLQGKSPEAFF
once	-	TRBJ1-1	TRBV4-1	TGCGCCAGCAGCCCCCCCGGGGTGGGAGCTTTCTTT	CASSPPGVGAFF
-	TRBD2	TRBJ2-3	TRBV7-9	TGTGCCAGCAGCCGTCTCTTCGCGGGGGTTAATACGCAGTATTTT	CASSRLFAGVNTQYF
-	-	TRBJ1-5	TRBV3-1/TRBV3-2	TGTGCCAGCAGCCAGAGGGGCAATCAGCCCCAGCATTTT	CASSQRGNQPQHF
-	-	TRBJ1-1	TRBV10-3	TGTGCCATCAGGGACAGCAGTCGCACTGAAGCTTTCTTT	CAIRDSSRTEAFF
-	-	TRBJ1-2	TRBV11-2	TGTGCCAGCAGCTTAGGAAGGGGCAGGGGTTCCTATCGATGCACCTTC	CASSLGRGRGSYRCTF
-	TRBD1	TRBJ1-2	TRBV27	TGTGCCAGCAGTAGACAGGGGAACTATGGCTACACCTTC	CASSRQGNYGYTF
-	-	TRBJ1-1	TRBV5-6	TGCCTAGAAGTTGGGCGGGGGCCCGAAGCTTTCTTT	CLEVGRGPEAFF
-	-	TRBJ1-5	TRBV5-5	TGTGCCAGCAGCTTTCGTTTGGAGGCGCAGCCCCAGCATTTT	CASSFRLEAQPQHF
-	TRBD2	TRBJ2-2	TRBV9	TGTGCCAGCAGCATAGCGGGGGGGTCCACCGGGGAGCTGTTTTTT	CASSIAGGSTGELFF
-	TRBD1	TRBJ1-2	TRBV3-1/TRBV3-2	TGTGCCAGCAGCCTACACGGACAGGGGACGGGGAGCTACACCTTC	CASSLHGQGTGSYTF
-	TRBD2	TRBJ2-1	TRBV29-1	TGCAGCGTTGAAGAAGAGGGATTGACTAGCGGGGGTTACAATGAGCAGTTCTTC	CSVEEEGLTSGGYNEQFF
-	TRBD1	TRBJ1-1	TRBV18	TGTGCCAGCTCACTGGGACAGGGAAGGGGAGCTGAAGCTTTCTTT	CASSLGQGRGAEAFF
-	-	TRBJ2-7	TRBV6-4	TGTGCCAGCAGTGAAGTTAGGAGGACTCAGGACTCCTACGAGCAGTACTTC	CASSEVRRTQDSYEQYF
-	TRBD1	TRBJ2-7	TRBV7-9	TGTGCCAGCATCCCAGGGGACAGGGGGCCCCACGAGCAGTACTTC	CASIPGDRGPHEQYF
-	-	TRBJ2-5	TRBV5-1	TGCGCCAGCAGCTCCCAGGGGATTCAAGAGACCCAGTACTTC	CASSSQGIQETQYF
once	TRBD2	TRBJ2-1	TRBV5-1	TGCGCCAGCAGCTCCCAGGGAGGGGCGCCCAATGAGCAGTTCTTC	CASSSQGGAPNEQFF
-	TRBD1	TRBJ2-3	TRBV5-4	TGTGCCAGCAGCTCCTCTAAAGACAGGGGGATCACAGATACGCAGTATTTT	CASSSSKDRGITDTQYF
once	TRBD1	TRBJ2-7	TRBV2	TGTGCCAGCACCGGGACAGGGGGCTCCTACGAGCAGTACTTC	CASTGTGGSYEQYF
-	TRBD1	TRBJ1-5	TRBV7-9	TGTGCCAGCAGCTTACCCGGACAGGGGTTGCAGCCCCAGCATTTT	CASSLPGQGLQPQHF
-	TRBD2	TRBJ2-3	TRBV24-1	TGTGCCACCAGTGAAACCGGGACTAGCGGACCTAGCACAGATACGCAGTATTTT	CATSETGTSGPSTDTQYF
-	TRBD2	TRBJ2-5	TRBV5-4	TGTGCCAGCAGCTTGGATTATGCTAGCGGTCAAGAGACCCAGTACTTC	CASSLDYASGQETQYF
-	-	TRBJ2-2	TRBV3-1/TRBV3-2	TGTGCCAGCAGCCACGGGACAAGTAACACCGGGGAGCTGTTTTTT	CASSHGTSNTGELFF
-	-	TRBJ2-3	TRBV18	TGTGCCAGCTCACAGGGGGTTTCATCAGATACGCAGTATTTT	CASSQGVSSDTQYF
-	TRBD1	TRBJ1-2	TRBV9	TGTGCCAGCAGCCCACTTGGACAGGGAGATGGCTACACCTTC	CASSPLGQGDGYTF
many	-	TRBJ1-5	TRBV12-3/TRBV12-4	TGTGCCAGCAGCCGGAGACAGGATCAGCCCCAGCATTTT	CASSRRQDQPQHF
-	TRBD1	TRBJ1-2	TRBV10-1	TGCGCCAGCAGTGAGTCGTTAGGACAGGCGGATGGCTACACCTTC	CASSESLGQADGYTF
-	-	TRBJ1-3	TRBV5-1	TGCGCCAGCAGCTTCGGGGGATCTGGAAACACCATATATTTT	CASSFGGSGNTIYF
-	TRBD1	TRBJ1-1	TRBV6-6	TGTGCCAGCAGTTCAGGACAGGGGGTAAACACTGAAGCTTTCTTT	CASSSGQGVNTEAFF
-	TRBD1	TRBJ2-7	TRBV7-2	TGTGCCAGCAGCTTGACAGGGAATAACGATGAGCAGTACTTC	CASSLTGNNDEQYF